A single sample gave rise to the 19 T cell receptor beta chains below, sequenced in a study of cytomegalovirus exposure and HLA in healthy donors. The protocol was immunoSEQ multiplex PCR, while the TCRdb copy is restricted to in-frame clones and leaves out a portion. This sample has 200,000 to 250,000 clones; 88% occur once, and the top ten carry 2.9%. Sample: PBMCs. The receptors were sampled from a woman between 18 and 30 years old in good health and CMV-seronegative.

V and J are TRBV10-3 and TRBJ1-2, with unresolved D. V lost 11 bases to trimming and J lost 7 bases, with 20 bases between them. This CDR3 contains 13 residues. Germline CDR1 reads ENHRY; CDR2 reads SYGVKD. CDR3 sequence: CASLPSNRGGYTF. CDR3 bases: TGTGCCTCCCTCCCGTCTAACCGGGGTGGCTACACCTTC.

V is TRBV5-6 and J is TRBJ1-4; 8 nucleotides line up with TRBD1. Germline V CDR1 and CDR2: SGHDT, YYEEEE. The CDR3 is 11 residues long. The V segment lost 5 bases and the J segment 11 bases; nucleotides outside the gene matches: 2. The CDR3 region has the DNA TGTGCCAGCAGAGGACAGGGTAAACTGTTTTTT. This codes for CASRGQGKLFF. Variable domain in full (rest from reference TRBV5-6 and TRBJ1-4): DAGVTQSPTHLIKTRGQQVTLRCSPKSGHDTVSWYQQALGQGPQFIFQYYEEEERQRGNFPDRFSGHQFPNYSSELNVNALLLGDSALYLCASRGQGKLFFGSGTQLSVL.

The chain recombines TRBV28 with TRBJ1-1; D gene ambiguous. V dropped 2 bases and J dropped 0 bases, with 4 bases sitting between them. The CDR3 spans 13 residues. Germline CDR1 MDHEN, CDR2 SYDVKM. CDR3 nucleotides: TGTGCCAGCAGTTTAGAGATGAACACTGAAGCTTTCTTT. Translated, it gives CASSLEMNTEAFF. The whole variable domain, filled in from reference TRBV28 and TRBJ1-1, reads DVKVTQSSRYLVKRTGEKVFLECVQDMDHENMFWYRQDPGLGLRLIYFSYDVKMKEKGDIPEGYSVSREKKERFSLILESASTNQTSMYLCASSLEMNTEAFFGQGTRLTVV.

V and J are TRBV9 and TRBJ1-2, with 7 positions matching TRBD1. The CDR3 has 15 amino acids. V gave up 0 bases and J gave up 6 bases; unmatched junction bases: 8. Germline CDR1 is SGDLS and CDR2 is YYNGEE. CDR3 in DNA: TGTGCCAGCAGCGTAGACCCTCAACAGGGGAATGGCTACACCTTC. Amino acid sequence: CASSVDPQQGNGYTF. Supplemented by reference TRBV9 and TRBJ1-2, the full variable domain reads DSGVTQTPKHLITATGQRVTLRCSPRSGDLSVYWYQQSLDQGLQFLIQYYNGEERAKGNILERFSAQQFPDLHSELNLSSLELGDSALYFCASSVDPQQGNGYTFGSGTRLTVV.

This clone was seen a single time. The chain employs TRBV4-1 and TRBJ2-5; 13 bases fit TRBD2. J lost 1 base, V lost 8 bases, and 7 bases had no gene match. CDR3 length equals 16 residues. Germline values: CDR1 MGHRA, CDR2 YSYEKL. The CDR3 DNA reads TGCGCCAGCGCCCCCGGACTAGCGGGAGCCCAAGAGACCCAGTACTTC. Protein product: CASAPGLAGAQETQYF.

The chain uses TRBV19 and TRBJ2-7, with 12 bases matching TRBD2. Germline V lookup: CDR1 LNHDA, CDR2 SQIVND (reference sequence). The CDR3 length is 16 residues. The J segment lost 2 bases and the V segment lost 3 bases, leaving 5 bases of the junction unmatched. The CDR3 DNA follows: TGTGCCAGTAGTATCCCGACTAGCGGGGGAACCTACGAGCAGTACTTC. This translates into CASSIPTSGGTYEQYF.

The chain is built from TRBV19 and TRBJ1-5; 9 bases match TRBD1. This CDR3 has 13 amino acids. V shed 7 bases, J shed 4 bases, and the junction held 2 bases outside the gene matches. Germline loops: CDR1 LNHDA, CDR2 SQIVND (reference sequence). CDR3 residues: CASKDRGNQPQHF. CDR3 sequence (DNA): TGTGCCAGTAAGGACAGGGGAAATCAGCCCCAGCATTTT.

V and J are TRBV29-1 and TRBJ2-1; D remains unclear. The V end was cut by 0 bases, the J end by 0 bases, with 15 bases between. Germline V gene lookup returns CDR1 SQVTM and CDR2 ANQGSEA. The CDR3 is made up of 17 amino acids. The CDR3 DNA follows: TGCAGCGTTGAAGATCTTAACGGATGGAGCTCCTACAATGAGCAGTTCTTC. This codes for CSVEDLNGWSSYNEQFF.

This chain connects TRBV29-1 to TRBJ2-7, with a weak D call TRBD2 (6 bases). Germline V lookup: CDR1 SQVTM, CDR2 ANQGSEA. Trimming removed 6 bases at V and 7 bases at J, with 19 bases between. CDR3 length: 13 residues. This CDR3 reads CSVGPGRGREQYF. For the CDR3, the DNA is TGCAGCGTCGGCCCGGGTCGAGGGAGGGAGCAGTACTTC.

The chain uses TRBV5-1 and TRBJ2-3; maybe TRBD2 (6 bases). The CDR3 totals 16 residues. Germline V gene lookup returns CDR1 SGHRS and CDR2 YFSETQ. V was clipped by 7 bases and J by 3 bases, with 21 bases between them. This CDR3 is CASHALGGSRTDTQYF. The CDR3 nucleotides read TGCGCCAGCCATGCCCTGGGGGGAAGCAGGACAGATACGCAGTATTTT.

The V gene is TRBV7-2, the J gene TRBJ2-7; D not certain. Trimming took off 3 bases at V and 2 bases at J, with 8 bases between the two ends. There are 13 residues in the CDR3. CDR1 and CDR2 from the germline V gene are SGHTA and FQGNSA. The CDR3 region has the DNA TGTGCCAGCAGCTTCCGGAGCCCCTACGAGCAGTACTTC. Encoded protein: CASSFRSPYEQYF.

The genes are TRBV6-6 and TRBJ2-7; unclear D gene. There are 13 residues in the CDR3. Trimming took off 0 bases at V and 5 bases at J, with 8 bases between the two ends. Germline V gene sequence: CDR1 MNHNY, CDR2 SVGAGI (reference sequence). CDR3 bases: TGTGCCAGCAGTTACTCGATACAGAACGAGCAGTACTTC. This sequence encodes CASSYSIQNEQYF.

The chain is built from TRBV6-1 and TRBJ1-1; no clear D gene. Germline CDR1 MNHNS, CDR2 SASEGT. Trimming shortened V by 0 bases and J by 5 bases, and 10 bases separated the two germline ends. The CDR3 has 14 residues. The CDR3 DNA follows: TGTGCCAGCAGTGAAGCGCGGGGTTTTACTGAAGCTTTCTTT. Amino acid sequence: CASSEARGFTEAFF.

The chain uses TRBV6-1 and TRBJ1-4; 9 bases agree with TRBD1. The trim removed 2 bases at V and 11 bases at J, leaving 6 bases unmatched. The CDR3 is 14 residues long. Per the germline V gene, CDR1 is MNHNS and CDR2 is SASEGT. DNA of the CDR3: TGTGCCAGCAGTGAATGGACAGGGGAGGGGAAACTGTTTTTT. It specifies CASSEWTGEGKLFF.

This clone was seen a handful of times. This CDR3 reads CASSRQGYGYTF. For the CDR3, the DNA is TGTGCCAGCAGTAGACAGGGCTATGGCTACACCTTC. The chain links TRBV6-5 to TRBJ1-2; 7 nucleotides agree with TRBD1. V lost 5 bases and J lost 4; bases outside the gene matches: 1. Germline assignment: CDR1 MNHEY and CDR2 SVGAGI. CDR3 length equals 12 residues.

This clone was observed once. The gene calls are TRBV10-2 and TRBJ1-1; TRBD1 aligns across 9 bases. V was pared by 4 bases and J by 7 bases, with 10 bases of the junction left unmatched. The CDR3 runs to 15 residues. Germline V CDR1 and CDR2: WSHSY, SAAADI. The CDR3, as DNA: TGCGCCAGCAGTGTCCGACAGGGGGTAGGTGGTGAAGCTTTCTTT. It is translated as CASSVRQGVGGEAFF.

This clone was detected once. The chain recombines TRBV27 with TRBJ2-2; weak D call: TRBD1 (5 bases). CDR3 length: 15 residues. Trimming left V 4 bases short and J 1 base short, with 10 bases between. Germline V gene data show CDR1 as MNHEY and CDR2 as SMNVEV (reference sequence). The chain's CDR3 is CASSSGLMNTGELFF. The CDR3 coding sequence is TGTGCCAGCAGTTCAGGGCTAATGAACACCGGGGAGCTGTTTTTT.

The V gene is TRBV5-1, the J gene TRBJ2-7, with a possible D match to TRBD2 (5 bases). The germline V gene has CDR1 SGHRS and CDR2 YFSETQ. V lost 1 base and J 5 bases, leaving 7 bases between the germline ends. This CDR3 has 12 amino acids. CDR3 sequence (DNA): TGCGCCAGCAGCTTGTCGGGGAACGAGCAGTACTTC. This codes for CASSLSGNEQYF.

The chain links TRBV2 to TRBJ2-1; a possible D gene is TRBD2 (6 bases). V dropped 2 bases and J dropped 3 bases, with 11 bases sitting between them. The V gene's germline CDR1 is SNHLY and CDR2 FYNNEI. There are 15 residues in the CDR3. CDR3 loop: CASSEWRGNYNEQFF. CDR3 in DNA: TGTGCCAGCAGTGAATGGCGGGGCAACTACAATGAGCAGTTCTTC.